The sequence of this T cell receptor (beta chain) was determined in a study of cytomegalovirus exposure and HLA in healthy donors. Broader study findings: V- and J-gene trimming of TCR beta was linked (in a later analysis) to a missense DCLRE1C variant. Productive status was seen about 90% or about 30% of the time for most TCR beta V segments in an earlier analysis. For cytomegalovirus status, the classifier reportedly gave diagnoses with high specificity and sensitivity.

As concerns this clone: Its target is unknown.

The V gene lost 3 bases and the J gene lost 0 bases, with 3 bases spanning the gap. CDR1 KGHSH and CDR2 LQKENI come from the germline V gene. CDR3 size: 12 residues. Primers included in the PCR were 60 Vbeta and 13 Jbeta primers. The protocol was immunoSEQ multiplex PCR, while the TCRdb copy is restricted to in-frame clones and leaves out a portion. The table lists 80,000 to 100,000 clones, about four fifths of them singletons. The chain recombines TRBV18 with TRBJ2-7; D uncertain. The sequence was collected from a man aged 18 to 35 in good health and CMV-seropositive. Specimen: PBMCs. The CDR3 nucleotides read TGTGCCAGCTCACCCAGCTCCTACGAGCAGTACTTC. It specifies CASSPSSYEQYF.